A single sample gave rise to the 18 T cell receptor beta chains below, sequenced in a study of T cells expressing NK-cell markers. TCRdb re-called the 5' RACE reads and shows each CDR3 protein once, DNA omitted. This sample contains some 340,000 distinct CDR3 sequences. The sequenced material came from blood T cells: a sorted CD56 or NKG2C T cell subset, CD4+ or CD8+ T cells, or bulk PBMC T cells (not recorded which). These receptors all stem from a man aged 18-70 years in good health.

V gene TRBV6-2 or TRBV6-3 combines with J gene TRBJ2-7; checking the TCRdb D call of TRBD1 is not possible without DNA. This CDR3 has 15 amino acids. CDR1 and CDR2 (germline): MNHEY, SVGEGT. The chain's CDR3 is CASRLPGHLSYEQYF.

The CDR3 sequence is CASRPGRGRVTEAFF. The V call is TRBV27, the J call TRBJ1-1. Germline CDR1 is MNHEY and CDR2 is SMNVEV (reference sequence). This CDR3 has 15 residues.

The chain carries TRBV12-3 or TRBV12-4 and TRBJ2-7; TCRdb indicates TRBD2, and absent DNA this call remains unverified. The CDR3 length is 13 residues. The CDR3 reads CASMRGENYEQYF.

The chain recombines TRBV6-6 with TRBJ1-1; TCRdb picks TRBD1, but there is no DNA to check that call. The germline CDR1 and CDR2 sequences are MNHNY and SVGAGI (reference sequence). The CDR3 is 12 residues long. The CDR3: CASSGQPVEAFF.

The J gene is TRBJ1-3, the V gene TRBV9; the D call of TRBD1 rests on TCRdb alone, since no DNA is present to check it. The CDR3 totals 16 residues. Per germline, CDR1 SGDLS and CDR2 YYNGEE. The CDR3 sequence: CASSVVTGLSGNTIYF.

The chain employs TRBV6-1 and TRBJ2-4; TCRdb's assignment of TRBD1 cannot be checked, as there is no DNA. The CDR3 spans 16 residues. Germline V gives CDR1 MNHNS, CDR2 SASEGT. The CDR3 protein is CASSTNHRGTQNIQYF.

The chain carries TRBV29-1 and TRBJ2-3; checking the TCRdb D call of TRBD2 is not possible without DNA. Germline V gene lookup returns CDR1 SQVTM and CDR2 ANQGSEA. The CDR3 is 14 residues long. The CDR3 sequence: CSVSAGRPTDTQYF.

The V and J genes are TRBV5-6 and TRBJ2-2. The CDR3 spans 17 residues. CDR1 is SGHDT, CDR2 YYEEEE, per germline. CDR3 region: CASSVEWGNTNTGELFF.

The chain combines TRBV5-5 with TRBJ2-2; TCRdb's D call of TRBD2 is untestable without DNA. Looked up from germline, CDR1 is SGHKS and CDR2 is YYEKEE (reference sequence). The CDR3 runs to 17 residues. CDR3 residues: CASSAGTSGVFTGELFF.

This chain links TRBV3-1 with TRBJ2-3; there is no DNA to check the TCRdb D call of TRBD1. CDR1 LGHDT and CDR2 YNNKEL come from the germline V gene (reference sequence). The CDR3 totals 14 residues. CDR3 sequence reads: CASSLPGRRNTQYF.

The genes are TRBV11-2 and TRBJ2-6; TCRdb's D gene call, TRBD1, goes unchecked for lack of DNA. CDR1 and CDR2 from the germline V gene are SGHAT and FQNNGV. CDR3 length equals 18 residues. The chain's CDR3 is CASSLVPGGPSGANVLTF.

The chain recombines TRBV29-1 with TRBJ1-4. This CDR3 has 14 amino acids. From germline, CDR1 is SQVTM and CDR2 ANQGSEA. This CDR3 is CSVAHTSTNEKLFF. The full variable domain, completed using reference TRBV29-1 and TRBJ1-4, is SAVISQKPSRDICQRGTSLTIQCQVDSQVTMMFWYRQQPGQSLTLIATANQGSEATYESGFVIDKFPISRPNLTFSTLTVSNMSPEDSSIYLCSVAHTSTNEKLFFGSGTQLSVL.

V and J are TRBV9 and TRBJ1-2; lacking DNA, the TRBD1 call made by TCRdb goes unchecked. Germline values: CDR1 SGDLS, CDR2 YYNGEE. CDR3 length equals 17 residues. CDR3 residues: CASSAGTGGFLDYGYTF.

The chain links TRBV18 to TRBJ1-2; TCRdb designates TRBD1, a call that cannot be tested without DNA. Germline CDR1 reads KGHSH; CDR2 reads LQKENI. The length of the CDR3 is 14 residues. CDR3 sequence reads: CASSFLQGGAGYTF.

The gene calls are TRBV20-1 and TRBJ2-7. CDR1 and CDR2 from the germline V gene are DFQATT and SNEGSKA (reference sequence). The CDR3 spans 14 residues. CDR3 loop: CSASPWHGRYEQYF.

This chain joins TRBV2 and TRBJ2-2; the TRBD2 assignment by TCRdb is unverifiable without DNA. The CDR3 loop spans 16 amino acids. The germline V gene encodes CDR1 SNHLY and CDR2 FYNNEI. The chain's CDR3 is CASNGLAGGYTGELFF.

J is TRBJ1-1 and V is TRBV6-6. The CDR3 runs 12 residues. Germline loops: CDR1 MNHNY, CDR2 SVGAGI (reference sequence). The CDR3 is CASTNRNTEAFF.

The genes are TRBV2 and TRBJ2-4; the D call from TCRdb, TRBD2, cannot be confirmed without DNA. The CDR3 totals 14 residues. Germline lookup yields CDR1 SNHLY and CDR2 FYNNEI. CDR3 residues: CASRPTGPGNIQYF. Full variable domain (missing parts from reference TRBV2 and TRBJ2-4): EPEVTQTPSHQVTQMGQEVILRCVPISNHLYFYWYRQILGQKVEFLVSFYNNEISEKSEIFDDQFSVERPDGSNFTLKIRSTKLEDSAMYFCASRPTGPGNIQYFGAGTRLSVL.